This is a list of T cell receptor beta chains from one sample in a study of blood T cell repertoires in COVID-19. Clones were read by immunoSEQ multiplex PCR, and TCRdb kept only the in-frame ones, dropping some. The sample shows around 84,000 clones, roughly 77% of them seen only once. Specimen: peripheral blood. The source of these receptors is a man aged 50-60 years with active or convalescent COVID-19. The CDR3 runs from the conserved cysteine through the conserved F or W. A D gene is named only where the DNA matches it firmly. The size field is filled for only some rows; it gives once, few, many or a size class.

TRBV10-3	TRBD2	-	TRBJ2-3	TGTGCCACCGGAGCGGGGGCCGACACAGATACGCAGTATTTT	CATGAGADTDTQYF
TRBV7-3	-	few	TRBJ2-2	TGTGCCAGCAGCATGGGGACAACCAACACCGGGGAGCTGTTTTTT	CASSMGTTNTGELFF
TRBV11-2	-	-	TRBJ2-1	TGTGCCAGCAGCTTTTCGCGGAGCTCCTACAATGAGCAGTTCTTC	CASSFSRSSYNEQFF
TRBV11-3	-	-	TRBJ2-3	TGTGCCAGCAGCCAGGAATTCACAGATACGCAGTATTTT	CASSQEFTDTQYF
TRBV7-8	TRBD1	-	TRBJ1-2	TGTGCCAGCAGCTTACGAGGACAGGGGGTCGAGGGCGGCTACACCTTC	CASSLRGQGVEGGYTF
TRBV10-3	-	-	TRBJ1-1	TGTGCCATCAGTCCGGGAGGGACTGAAGCTTTCTTT	CAISPGGTEAFF
TRBV9	-	-	TRBJ1-5	TGTGCCAGCAGCGTAGATGCGGGCCAGCCCCAGCATTTT	CASSVDAGQPQHF
TRBV18	TRBD2	-	TRBJ2-3	TGTGCCAGCTCCCGGGAGGGGGGGCCCAGCACAGATACGCAGTATTTT	CASSREGGPSTDTQYF
TRBV6-5	-	-	TRBJ1-1	TGTGCCAGCAGTTACTCCGCAGAGAACACTGAAGCTTTCTTT	CASSYSAENTEAFF
TRBV18	-	-	TRBJ1-4	TGTGCCAGCTCACCTATGGGGGGTCGCGAAAAACTGTTTTTT	CASSPMGGREKLFF
TRBV7-9	-	-	TRBJ1-3	TGTGCCAGCAGCCCAACAGGGACCAACTCTGGAAACACCATATATTTT	CASSPTGTNSGNTIYF
TRBV6-5	-	once	TRBJ1-5	TGTGCCAGCAGTTACAGTAACCGGGGTCAGCCCCAGCATTTT	CASSYSNRGQPQHF
TRBV11-2	TRBD2	-	TRBJ2-3	TGTGCCAGCAGCTCGGGGGGGGGCCCAGATACGCAGTATTTT	CASSSGGGPDTQYF
TRBV7-2	-	-	TRBJ1-2	TGTGCCAGCAGCTTAGCCTACCCGGGGGACTATGGCTACACCTTC	CASSLAYPGDYGYTF
TRBV5-6	-	-	TRBJ2-3	TGTGCCAGCAGCTCCTCCCGCAGGGTAAGAGATACGCAGTATTTT	CASSSSRRVRDTQYF
TRBV2	TRBD2	few	TRBJ2-7	TGTGCCAGCACCGGGACTAGCGGGGACCGGAGGCAGTACTTC	CASTGTSGDRRQYF
TRBV27	-	-	TRBJ1-2	TGTGCCAGCAGTTTATCGGTCGCAGGGGTCCATGGCTACACCTTC	CASSLSVAGVHGYTF
TRBV12-3/TRBV12-4	-	once	TRBJ1-2	TGTGCCAGCAGAGCAGCGCGAGGCTACACCTTC	CASRAARGYTF
TRBV19	-	-	TRBJ1-5	TGTGCCAGTAGTATAAAGCCATTACCAAATCAGCCCCAGCATTTT	CASSIKPLPNQPQHF
TRBV9	TRBD1	-	TRBJ2-3	TGTGCCAGCAGTCGTTACAGGGGGAGCACAGATACGCAGTATTTT	CASSRYRGSTDTQYF
TRBV5-5	-	-	TRBJ1-2	TGTGCCAGCAGCTCAGGGTTGAGTGGCTACACCTTC	CASSSGLSGYTF
TRBV20-1	-	once	TRBJ2-5	TGCAGTGCTAGTCAGGGAGAGACCCAGTACTTC	CSASQGETQYF
TRBV7-3	TRBD2	-	TRBJ2-5	TGTGCCAGCAGCCCACACGGGGGAGGGGTGGACGGAGAGACCCAGTACTTC	CASSPHGGGVDGETQYF
TRBV4-2	-	-	TRBJ2-5	TGTGCCAGCAGCCCCAACTCTTGGGGGGTCGAAGAGACCCAGTACTTC	CASSPNSWGVEETQYF
TRBV15	-	-	TRBJ2-7	TGTGCCACCAGCAGAGGGGGGCTGAAGGGATACGAGCAGTACTTC	CATSRGGLKGYEQYF
TRBV5-1	TRBD1	-	TRBJ1-6	TGCGCCAGCAGCTCAGGACAGGGCAATTCACCCCTCCACTTT	CASSSGQGNSPLHF
TRBV11-1	-	-	TRBJ2-1	TGTGCCAGCAGCTTAGCGTCCGTGGAGCAGTTCTTC	CASSLASVEQFF
TRBV5-1	-	-	TRBJ1-5	TGCGCCAGCAGCGAAGGACACCCCAGTCAGCCCCAGCATTTT	CASSEGHPSQPQHF
TRBV5-6	-	once	TRBJ2-7	TGTGCCAGCAGCTTGCCAACTTTACAGGGCTACGAGCAGTACTTC	CASSLPTLQGYEQYF
TRBV10-3	TRBD2	-	TRBJ2-1	TGTGCCATCAGTGAGGGGGGGGGCTCCTACAATGAGCAGTTCTTC	CAISEGGGSYNEQFF
TRBV11-3	-	many	TRBJ1-3	TGTGCCAGCAGCCAGGGTGGTGGAAACACCATATATTTT	CASSQGGGNTIYF
TRBV3-1/TRBV3-2	-	-	TRBJ2-6	TGTGCCAGCAGCCAAGAGGGTGGAGCGACTGGGGCCAACGTCCTGACTTTC	CASSQEGGATGANVLTF
TRBV18	-	-	TRBJ1-1	TGTGCCAGCTCACCACCGTGGCGGGACACTGAAGCTTTCTTT	CASSPPWRDTEAFF
TRBV6-6	-	-	TRBJ1-5	TGTGCCAGCAGCGACAGCGTCAATCAGCCCCAGCATTTT	CASSDSVNQPQHF
TRBV7-9	TRBD1	-	TRBJ2-7	TGTGCCAGCAGCTCGACAGGGTCCAACTACGAGCAGTACTTC	CASSSTGSNYEQYF
TRBV14	-	-	TRBJ1-5	TGTGCCAGCCCCTTCCGGGACAAGAATAGCAATCAGCCCCAGCATTTT	CASPFRDKNSNQPQHF
TRBV10-3	-	once	TRBJ1-5	TGTGCCATCAGTGACGGAGGCGCCAATCAGCCCCAGCATTTT	CAISDGGANQPQHF